The 20 T cell receptor beta chains below all came from one sample that was sequenced in a study of shared clonotypes between healthy human individuals. Data came from immunoSEQ multiplex PCR; TCRdb stores just in-frame clones and leaves some out. Of 450,000 or so clones listed, roughly three quarters were seen once; the top ten hold 9.5% to 15%. Sample: PBMCs. Receptors were obtained from a woman in her thirties or forties in good health. Some clones in this sample may be carry-over from other donors' samples.

This chain joins TRBV7-9 and TRBJ2-7, with TRBD2 matching 11 bases. This CDR3 comprises 17 residues. Trimming at V came to 3 bases and at J to 3 bases, leaving 10 bases not matched to a gene. CDR1 is SEHNR and CDR2 is FQNEAQ in the germline V gene (reference sequence). The CDR3: CASSFRGGLAEDYEQYF. DNA of the CDR3: TGTGCCAGCAGCTTTAGAGGGGGACTAGCGGAAGACTACGAGCAGTACTTC.

The chain links TRBV28 to TRBJ2-7; 9 bases line up with TRBD2. CDR1 and CDR2 (germline): MDHEN, SYDVKM. The CDR3 extends over 13 amino acids. With 2 bases clipped from V and 12 bases from J, the junction kept 8 bases outside the gene matches. DNA of the CDR3: TGTGCCAGCAGTTTACCCCCGGGACTAGCCACGTACTTC. The encoded protein is CASSLPPGLATYF.

The V and J genes are TRBV7-9 and TRBJ2-7; D may be TRBD2 (5 bases). Germline V gene lookup returns CDR1 SEHNR and CDR2 FQNEAQ (reference sequence). V gave up 6 bases and J gave up 3 bases, with 15 bases separating them. This CDR3 comprises 14 residues. The CDR3, as DNA: TGTGCCAGCAGAGGTGGGGAGAATATCTACGAGCAGTACTTC. This codes for CASRGGENIYEQYF.

The chain employs TRBV5-4 and TRBJ2-5; D not resolved. This CDR3 has 16 amino acids. Germline CDR1 reads SGHNT; CDR2 reads YYREEE (reference sequence). The V end was cut by 0 bases, the J end by 1 base, with 13 bases between. The CDR3 DNA reads TGTGCCAGCAGCTTGGATGCTGCCACCTCCCAAGAGACCCAGTACTTC. This encodes CASSLDAATSQETQYF. Together with reference TRBV5-4 and TRBJ2-5, the CDR3 gives the full variable domain: ETGVTQSPTHLIKTRGQQVTLRCSSQSGHNTVSWYQQALGQGPQFIFQYYREEENGRGNFPPRFSGLQFPNYSSELNVNALELDDSALYLCASSLDAATSQETQYFGPGTRLLVL.

This clone was detected only once. The chain links TRBV28 to TRBJ1-5, with TRBD1 as a possible D gene (5 bases). V dropped 7 bases and J dropped 11 bases, with 18 bases sitting between them. Germline V gene sequence: CDR1 MDHEN, CDR2 SYDVKM. This CDR3 contains 13 residues. As DNA, the CDR3 is TGTGCCAGCACCGGGGCAGCCGAAGGGACCCAGCATTTT. This sequence encodes CASTGAAEGTQHF.

Regarding this clone: This likely came from a read error, as a far larger clone is one base away. V is TRBV5-1 and J is TRBJ1-2; no clear D gene. CDR3 length: 15 amino acids. Germline-derived CDR1 and CDR2 are SGHRS and YFSETQ. The DNA of the CDR3 is TGCGCCAGCAGCTTGGCGGGGAGGTCGGTATATGGCTGCACCTTC. It codes for CASSLAGRSVYGCTF.

This clone was picked up one time. The chain combines TRBV7-9 with TRBJ2-7; perhaps D is TRBD1 or TRBD2 (5 bases each). V lost 5 bases and J 3 bases, leaving 14 bases between the germline ends. This CDR3 spans 14 amino acids. Germline CDR1 and CDR2: SEHNR and FQNEAQ (reference sequence). The CDR3 loop is CASSPRGTSYEQYF. The DNA for the CDR3 is TGTGCCAGCAGCCCGCGTGGGACCAGCTACGAGCAGTACTTC.

The chain has TRBV7-6 and TRBJ2-1, with 8 bases lining up with TRBD1. Looked up from germline, CDR1 is SGHVS and CDR2 is FNYEAQ. After removal of 5 bases from V and 5 bases from J, the junction contained 2 bases not matched to a gene. This CDR3 contains 13 residues. The CDR3 region is CASSLTGDNEQFF. The CDR3 DNA reads TGTGCCAGCAGCCTGACAGGGGACAATGAGCAGTTCTTC.

V is TRBV6-1 and J is TRBJ2-1, with D perhaps matching TRBD1 or TRBD2 (6 bases each). This CDR3 contains 15 residues. Germline lookup yields CDR1 MNHNS and CDR2 SASEGT. V dropped 3 bases and J dropped 1 base, with 10 bases sitting between them. The CDR3 DNA reads as TGTGCCAGCAGTGAGGGGGCGGGATCCTACAATGAGCAGTTCTTC. It specifies CASSEGAGSYNEQFF.

In this sample, this clone turned up once. V gene TRBV4-1 combines with J gene TRBJ2-1; TRBD2 might be the D (5 bases). Trimming pared 0 bases from V and 4 bases from J, leaving 13 bases between. This CDR3 is built from 16 residues. Per the germline V gene, CDR1 is MGHRA and CDR2 is YSYEKL. The CDR3 region is CASSQEAAEPYNEQFF. The DNA for the CDR3 is TGCGCCAGCAGCCAAGAAGCGGCGGAACCATACAATGAGCAGTTCTTC.

This clone was counted at least ten times. The J gene is TRBJ2-3, the V gene TRBV27, with D unclear. The CDR3 covers 15 residues. Germline V gives CDR1 MNHEY, CDR2 SMNVEV (reference sequence). V lost 3 bases to trimming and J lost 0 bases, with 10 bases between them. The CDR3, as DNA: TGTGCCAGCAGTTTGCAAGACCCAAGCACAGATACGCAGTATTTT. Translation gives CASSLQDPSTDTQYF.

The chain joins TRBV28 to TRBJ2-5; TRBD1 aligns across 7 bases. Germline loops: CDR1 MDHEN, CDR2 SYDVKM. The CDR3 runs 14 residues. The V gene end was trimmed by 6 bases and the J gene end by 1 base; junction bases not matched to a gene: 5. CDR3 sequence: CASSQGQIQETQYF. The CDR3 DNA reads as TGTGCCAGCAGCCAGGGACAGATCCAAGAGACCCAGTACTTC.

This sequence joins TRBV11-3 and TRBJ1-1, with TRBD1 identical over 9 bases. The germline V gene encodes CDR1 SGHNT and CDR2 YENEEA. Trimming removed 4 bases from V and 5 bases from J; junction bases left unmatched: 5. The CDR3 extends over 14 amino acids. The CDR3 DNA reads as TGTGCCAGCAGCTACGGACAGGGGAAGACTGAAGCTTTCTTT. Amino acid sequence: CASSYGQGKTEAFF. The full variable domain, in which reference TRBV11-3 and TRBJ1-1 provide the parts outside the CDR3, is EAGVVQSPRYKIIEKKQPVAFWCNPISGHNTLYWYLQNLGQGPELLIRYENEEAVDDSQLPKDRFSAERLKGVDSTLKIQPAELGDSAVYLCASSYGQGKTEAFFGQGTRLTVV.

The V call is TRBV29-1, the J call TRBJ1-5; the D gene is possibly TRBD1 (6 bases). Per the germline V gene, CDR1 is SQVTM and CDR2 is ANQGSEA. The V end lost 5 bases, the J end lost 5 bases, and 13 bases lay between the germline ends. CDR3 length equals 13 residues. CDR3 nucleotides: TGCAGCGTTTCAACAGGGAACCATCAGCCCCAGCATTTT. Translation: CSVSTGNHQPQHF.

The chain links TRBV18 to TRBJ2-2, with 7 bases lining up with TRBD1. The germline gives CDR1 KGHSH, CDR2 LQKENI. This CDR3 has 15 amino acids. The junction had 10 bases not matched to a gene; V was cut back by 5 bases and J by 7 bases. The DNA of the CDR3 is TGTGCCAGCTCAACGGGACAGAACACATTCGGGGAGCTGTTTTTT. Its protein is CASSTGQNTFGELFF. The variable domain in full, completed from reference TRBV18 and TRBJ2-2, reads NAGVMQNPRHLVRRRGQEARLRCSPMKGHSHVYWYRQLPEEGLKFMVYLQKENIIDESGMPKERFSAEFPKEGPSILRIQQVVRGDSAAYFCASSTGQNTFGELFFGEGSRLTVL.

This clone was picked up a small number of times. The chain uses TRBV28 and TRBJ2-2; 8 positions match TRBD2. J was trimmed by 5 bases and V by 8 bases; bases with no gene match: 7. The CDR3 runs 14 residues. CDR1 is MDHEN, CDR2 SYDVKM, per germline. CDR3 amino acids: CASLASGPTGELFF. CDR3 in DNA: TGTGCCAGCTTGGCTAGCGGGCCTACCGGGGAGCTGTTTTTT. Filled out from reference TRBV28 and TRBJ2-2, the complete variable domain reads DVKVTQSSRYLVKRTGEKVFLECVQDMDHENMFWYRQDPGLGLRLIYFSYDVKMKEKGDIPEGYSVSREKKERFSLILESASTNQTSMYLCASLASGPTGELFFGEGSRLTVL.

The rearrangement uses TRBV7-2 and TRBJ2-3; a weak D match, TRBD1 (6 bases). The ends were cut back, 4 bases at V and 8 bases at J, with 13 bases in the middle. This CDR3 has 13 residues. Germline V gene lookup returns CDR1 SGHTA and CDR2 FQGNSA. This CDR3 reads CASSSGVQGTQYF. The CDR3 DNA sequence: TGTGCCAGCAGCTCAGGGGTGCAGGGTACGCAGTATTTT. Supplemented by reference TRBV7-2 and TRBJ2-3, the full variable domain reads GAGVSQSPSNKVTEKGKDVELRCDPISGHTALYWYRQSLGQGLEFLIYFQGNSAPDKSGLPSDRFSAERTGGSVSTLTIQRTQQEDSAVYLCASSSGVQGTQYFGPGTRLTVL.

V usage is TRBV4-2 and J usage is TRBJ1-4; perhaps TRBD1 as D (5 bases). Trimming took off 1 base at V and 5 bases at J, with 11 bases between the two ends. CDR1 is LGHNA, CDR2 YNFKEQ, per germline. CDR3 length: 15 residues. CDR3 in amino acids: CASSQGGIDNEKLFF. The CDR3 DNA is TGTGCCAGCAGCCAAGGGGGCATCGACAATGAAAAACTGTTTTTT.

The chain recombines TRBV9 with TRBJ2-2, with 8 bases lining up with TRBD1. The germline gives CDR1 SGDLS, CDR2 YYNGEE. The CDR3 totals 15 residues. The ends lost 5 bases at V and 1 base at J; junction bases unmatched: 4. The CDR3 nucleotides are TGTGCCAGCAGATATGGGACAGGGAACACCGGGGAGCTGTTTTTT. Protein: CASRYGTGNTGELFF.

Comments on this clone: This clone may be a read error of a much larger clone one base away. The chain has TRBV6-1 and TRBJ2-2; D is uncertain. Trimming shortened V by 6 bases and J by 5 bases, and 4 bases separated the two germline ends. This CDR3 region has 11 residues. CDR1 MNHNS and CDR2 SASEGT come from the germline V gene. CDR3 amino acids: CASRGTGELFF. The CDR3 DNA reads as TGTGCCAGCAGGGGGACCGGGGAGCTGTTTTTT.